The 15 T cell receptor beta chains listed next were all sequenced from one sample in a study of cytomegalovirus exposure and HLA in healthy donors. Only in-frame clones appear in the TCRdb table, and some are missing; sequencing was by immunoSEQ multiplex PCR. In the table there are some 270,000 clones, 80% to 90% of which are singletons. The sample taken for sequencing was PBMCs. The receptors originated from a woman in her late teens or twenties in good health and CMV-seronegative.

The gene calls are TRBV6-1 and TRBJ1-5; a weak D match, TRBD1 (6 bases). Trimming cost V 3 bases and J 5 bases, with 11 bases left between them. CDR3 length: 14 residues. Looked up from germline, CDR1 is MNHNS and CDR2 is SASEGT. CDR3 nucleotides: TGTGCCAGCAGTGACCTGGCAGGGGATCAGCCCCAGCATTTT. Translating gives CASSDLAGDQPQHF.

The rearrangement links TRBV10-1 to TRBJ2-7; 11 bases are shared with TRBD2. The length of the CDR3 is 17 residues. The V segment lost 3 bases and the J segment 5 bases; nucleotides outside the gene matches: 12. Germline V lookup: CDR1 WNHNN, CDR2 SYGVQD (reference sequence). The CDR3 is CASSDLATSGSYDEQYF. CDR3 in DNA: TGCGCCAGCAGTGACTTGGCCACTAGCGGGAGTTACGACGAGCAGTACTTC.

The chain uses TRBV2 and TRBJ1-3; no reliable D call. V lost 2 bases and J 7 bases, leaving 6 bases between the germline ends. The V gene's germline CDR1 is SNHLY and CDR2 FYNNEI. This CDR3 comprises 12 residues. The CDR3 region is CASSETGNTIYF. CDR3 nucleotide sequence: TGTGCCAGCAGTGAAACGGGGAACACCATATATTTT.

The chain employs TRBV6-5 and TRBJ1-1; 7 bases match TRBD1. The CDR3 has 15 residues. With V trimmed by 5 bases and J by 1 base, 7 bases remained unmatched. The V gene's germline CDR1 is MNHEY and CDR2 SVGAGI. CDR3 in amino acids: CASSPARDRNTEAFF. CDR3 nucleotides: TGTGCCAGCAGTCCCGCTCGGGACAGGAACACTGAAGCTTTCTTT.

This chain connects TRBV6-6 to TRBJ2-5; TRBD2 agrees at 7 bases. Trimming took 4 bases from V and 4 from J; bases not matched to a gene: 3. The CDR3 is made up of 13 amino acids. Germline-derived CDR1 and CDR2 are MNHNY and SVGAGI (reference sequence). CDR3 in amino acids: CASSFASGETQYF. The CDR3 DNA reads TGTGCCAGCAGTTTTGCTAGCGGAGAGACCCAGTACTTC.

The chain combines TRBV30 with TRBJ1-3, with D hard to call. Germline V gene data show CDR1 as GTSNPN and CDR2 as SVGIG (reference sequence). CDR3 size: 15 residues. Trimming took 4 bases from V and 2 from J, leaving 15 bases between them. Here the CDR3 reads CAWTPGRAPGNTIYF. The CDR3 DNA sequence: TGTGCCTGGACCCCCGGGAGGGCCCCTGGAAACACCATATATTTT.

This chain connects TRBV27 to TRBJ1-1, with 11 bases matching TRBD1. Per germline, CDR1 MNHEY and CDR2 SMNVEV (reference sequence). CDR3 length equals 15 residues. V trimming: 6 bases; J trimming: 5 bases; junction bases outside the gene matches: 8. The CDR3 is CASSRGTGGRTEAFF. CDR3 nucleotides: TGTGCCAGCAGCCGCGGGACAGGGGGTAGGACTGAAGCTTTCTTT.

The chain is built from TRBV5-4 and TRBJ2-5; 7 nucleotides match TRBD1. The V gene end was trimmed by 6 bases and the J gene end by 5 bases; junction bases not matched to a gene: 7. CDR3 length: 13 amino acids. Germline CDR1 reads SGHNT; CDR2 reads YYREEE (reference sequence). The CDR3 DNA sequence: TGTGCCAGCACCGTGACAGGGTGGGAGACCCAGTACTTC. It codes for CASTVTGWETQYF.

This chain links TRBV7-8 with TRBJ1-2, with D possibly matching TRBD1 (5 bases). Germline-derived CDR1 and CDR2 are SGHVS and FQNEAQ. Trimming took off 7 bases at V and 7 bases at J, with 16 bases between the two ends. The CDR3 sequence is 13 residues long. The CDR3 here is CASTPGGRGGYTF. The CDR3 DNA reads as TGTGCCAGCACCCCCGGGGGACGGGGTGGCTACACCTTC.

This clone was seen a few times. J is TRBJ2-7 and V is TRBV5-6; perhaps TRBD2 as D (6 bases). V lost 4 bases and J 2 bases, leaving 22 bases between the germline ends. This CDR3 region has 17 residues. The germline gives CDR1 SGHDT, CDR2 YYEEEE. The CDR3 DNA is TGTGCCAGCAGCCCAATCGGGACTGCTATTTCACCCTACGAGCAGTACTTC. Its protein is CASSPIGTAISPYEQYF.

This rearrangement joins TRBV19 to TRBJ1-2, with no clear D. Trimming left V 10 bases short and J 0 bases short, with 18 bases between. From germline, CDR1 is LNHDA and CDR2 SQIVND (reference sequence). This CDR3 has 15 residues. Here the CDR3 DNA reads TGTGCCACCACGCTGGCAGATTCCCCTAACTATGGCTACACCTTC. Amino acid sequence: CATTLADSPNYGYTF. The entire variable domain, with the rest obtained from reference TRBV19 and TRBJ1-2, is as follows: DGGITQSPKYLFRKEGQNVTLSCEQNLNHDAMYWYRQDPGQGLRLIYYSQIVNDFQKGDIAEGYSVSREKKESFPLTVTSAQKNPTAFYLCATTLADSPNYGYTFGSGTRLTVV.

This clone occurred once. CDR3 loop: CAISRDRDYNEQFF. The CDR3 DNA reads as TGTGCCATCAGTCGGGACAGGGACTACAATGAGCAGTTCTTC. The rearrangement links TRBV10-3 to TRBJ2-1; 9 bases are shared with TRBD1. Germline V gives CDR1 ENHRY, CDR2 SYGVKD. V shed 5 bases and J 3 bases; nucleotides not matched to a gene: 2. The CDR3 consists of 14 residues.

The chain joins TRBV27 to TRBJ1-1; D gene unclear. V was trimmed by 8 bases and J by 1 base, leaving 17 bases between them. This CDR3 is 15 amino acids long. Germline V lookup: CDR1 MNHEY, CDR2 SMNVEV (reference sequence). The CDR3 DNA is TGTGCCAGCTCCTTGAGTCGCGCTAGGAACACTGAAGCTTTCTTT. Its protein is CASSLSRARNTEAFF.

The rearrangement links TRBV19 to TRBJ1-5; TRBD1 matches at 8 bases. Germline assignment: CDR1 LNHDA and CDR2 SQIVND (reference sequence). V lost 4 bases, J lost 0 bases, and 5 bases stayed unmatched. The CDR3 spans 16 residues. The DNA for the CDR3 is TGTGCCAGTAGTACTGGGACAGGAGTTAGCAATCAGCCCCAGCATTTT. Protein sequence: CASSTGTGVSNQPQHF.

The chain uses TRBV28 and TRBJ2-6; 7 bases align to TRBD1. The germline V gene encodes CDR1 MDHEN and CDR2 SYDVKM. Trimming removed 6 bases from V and 0 bases from J; junction bases left unmatched: 5. The CDR3 covers 16 residues. Here the CDR3 reads CASRSGQLSGANVLTF. The CDR3, as DNA: TGTGCCAGCAGATCGGGACAGCTCTCTGGGGCCAACGTCCTGACTTTC.